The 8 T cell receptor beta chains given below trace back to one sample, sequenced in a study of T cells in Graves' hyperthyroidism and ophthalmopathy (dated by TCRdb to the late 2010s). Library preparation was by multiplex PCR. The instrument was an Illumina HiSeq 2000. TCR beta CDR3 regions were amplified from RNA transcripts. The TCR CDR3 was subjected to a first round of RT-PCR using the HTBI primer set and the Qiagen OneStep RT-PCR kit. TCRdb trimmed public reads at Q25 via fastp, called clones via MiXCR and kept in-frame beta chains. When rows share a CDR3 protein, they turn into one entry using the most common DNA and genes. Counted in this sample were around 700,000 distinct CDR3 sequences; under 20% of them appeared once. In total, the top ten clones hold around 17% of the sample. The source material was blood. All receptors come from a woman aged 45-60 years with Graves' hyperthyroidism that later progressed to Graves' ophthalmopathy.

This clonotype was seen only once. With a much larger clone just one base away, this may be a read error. The CDR3, as DNA: TGCAGTGCTAACAGACACTCGGCTAGCGGGGACCAAGAGACCCAGTACTTC. It specifies CSANRHSASGDQETQYF. This sequence joins TRBV20-1 and TRBJ2-5; 9 positions agree with TRBD2. The CDR3 is 17 residues long. J gave up 0 bases and V 4 bases, and 12 bases lay outside the gene matches. Germline-derived CDR1 and CDR2 are DFQATT and SNEGSKA (reference sequence).

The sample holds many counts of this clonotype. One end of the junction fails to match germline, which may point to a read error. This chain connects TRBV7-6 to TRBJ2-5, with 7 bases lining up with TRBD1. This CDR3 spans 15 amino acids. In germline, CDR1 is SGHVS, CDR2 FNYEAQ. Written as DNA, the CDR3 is TGTTCCAGTCGGGACAGCCTAAGAAACCAAGAGACCCAGTACTTC. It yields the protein CSSRDSLRNQETQYF.

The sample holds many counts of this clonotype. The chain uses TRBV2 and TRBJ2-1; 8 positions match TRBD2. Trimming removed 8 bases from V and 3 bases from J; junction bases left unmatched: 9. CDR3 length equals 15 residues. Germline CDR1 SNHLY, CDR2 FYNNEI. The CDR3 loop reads CASPAPAGGYNEQFF. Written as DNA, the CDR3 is TGTGCCAGCCCGGCCCCCGCGGGGGGCTACAATGAGCAGTTCTTC.

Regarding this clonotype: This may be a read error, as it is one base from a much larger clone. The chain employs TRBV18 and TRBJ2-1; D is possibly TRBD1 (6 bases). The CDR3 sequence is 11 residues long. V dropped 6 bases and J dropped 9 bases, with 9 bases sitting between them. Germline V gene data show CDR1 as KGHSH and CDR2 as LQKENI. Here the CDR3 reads CASSPDSEQFF. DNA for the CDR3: TGTGCCAGCTCTCCGGACAGTGAGCAGTTCTTC.

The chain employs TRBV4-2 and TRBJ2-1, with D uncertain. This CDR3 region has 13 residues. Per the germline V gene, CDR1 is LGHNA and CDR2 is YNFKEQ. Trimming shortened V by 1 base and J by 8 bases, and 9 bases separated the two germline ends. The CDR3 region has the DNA TGTGCCAGCAGCCAAGGACCTGGCGATGAGCAGTTCTTC. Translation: CASSQGPGDEQFF.

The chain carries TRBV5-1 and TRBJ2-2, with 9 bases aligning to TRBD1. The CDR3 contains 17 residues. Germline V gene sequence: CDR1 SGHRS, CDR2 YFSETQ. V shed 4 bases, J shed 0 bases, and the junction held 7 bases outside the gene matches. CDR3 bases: TGCGCCAGCAGCCGTAAATGGACAGGGGCGAACACCGGGGAGCTGTTTTTT. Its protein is CASSRKWTGANTGELFF.

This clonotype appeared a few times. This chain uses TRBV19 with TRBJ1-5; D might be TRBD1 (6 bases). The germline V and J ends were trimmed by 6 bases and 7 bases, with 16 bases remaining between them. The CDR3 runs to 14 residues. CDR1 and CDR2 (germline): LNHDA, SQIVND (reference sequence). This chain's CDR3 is CASSLGGGWQPQHF. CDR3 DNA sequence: TGTGCCAGTAGCCTGGGGGGGGGCTGGCAGCCCCAGCATTTT.

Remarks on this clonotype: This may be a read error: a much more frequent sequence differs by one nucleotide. The CDR3 protein is CARSPLAGGNYNEQFF. CDR3 in DNA: TGTGCCAGATCACCACTAGCGGGGGGAAACTACAATGAGCAGTTCTTC. This chain uses TRBV18 with TRBJ2-1; 12 positions match TRBD2. The CDR3 covers 16 residues. Looked up from germline, CDR1 is KGHSH and CDR2 is LQKENI.